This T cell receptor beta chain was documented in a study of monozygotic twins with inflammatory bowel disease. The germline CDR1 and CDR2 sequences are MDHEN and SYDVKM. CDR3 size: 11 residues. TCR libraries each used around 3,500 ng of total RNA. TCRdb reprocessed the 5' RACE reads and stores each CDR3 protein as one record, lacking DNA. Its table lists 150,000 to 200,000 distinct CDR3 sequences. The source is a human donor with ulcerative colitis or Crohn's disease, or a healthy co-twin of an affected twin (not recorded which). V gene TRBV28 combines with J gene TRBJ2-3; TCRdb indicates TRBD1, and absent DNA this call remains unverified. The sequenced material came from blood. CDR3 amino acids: CATKGTDTQYF.